Below are 21 T cell receptor beta chains sequenced from a single sample in a study of blood T cell repertoires in COVID-19 (dated by TCRdb to the early 2020s). Libraries came from the immunoSEQ multiplex PCR assay. TCRdb provides this immuneACCESS table in a form limited to in-frame rearrangements. Some clones are lacking; in checked studies, under half of them reflect an unresolved V gene, and why the rest are absent is not known. In this sample the table shows approximately 210,000 clones, around 90% of which occur a single time. The biggest ten clones account for under 5% of the sample. What was sequenced was peripheral blood. The source of these receptors is a human donor in a cohort sampled during active COVID-19.

The rearrangement links TRBV6-2 or TRBV6-3 to TRBJ2-2; maybe TRBD2 (5 bases). The CDR3 is 19 residues long. V dropped 0 bases and J dropped 4 bases, with 21 bases sitting between them. Germline V gene lookup returns CDR1 MNHEY and CDR2 SVGEGT. CDR3 in DNA: TGTGCCAGCAGTTACTCCCAGAGCAAGGGAGCCGTATTCACCGGGGAGCTGTTTTTT. Its translation: CASSYSQSKGAVFTGELFF.

V is TRBV18 and J is TRBJ2-1, with TRBD2 matching over 7 bases. This CDR3 region has 17 residues. The trim removed 0 bases at V and 6 bases at J, leaving 11 bases unmatched. CDR1 and CDR2 (germline): KGHSH, LQKENI. The CDR3 loop reads CASSPPLREGRVNEQFF. The CDR3 bases are TGTGCCAGCTCACCACCTTTGAGGGAGGGCCGGGTCAATGAGCAGTTCTTC.

Here the CDR3 DNA reads TGTGCCAGCAGCTCGGGGGACCTCAGAATTAACTATGGCTACACCTTC. It encodes CASSSGDLRINYGYTF. This rearrangement joins TRBV5-6 to TRBJ1-2, with a possible D match to TRBD1 (5 bases). This CDR3 has 16 amino acids. V lost 3 bases, J lost 1 base, and 16 bases lay in between. Per germline, CDR1 SGHDT and CDR2 YYEEEE. Variable domain in full (rest from reference TRBV5-6 and TRBJ1-2): DAGVTQSPTHLIKTRGQQVTLRCSPKSGHDTVSWYQQALGQGPQFIFQYYEEEERQRGNFPDRFSGHQFPNYSSELNVNALLLGDSALYLCASSSGDLRINYGYTFGSGTRLTVV.

CDR3 DNA sequence: TGCGCCAGCAGCCACGAGGACAGGGTCAATGAGCAGTTCTTC. Translating gives CASSHEDRVNEQFF. J is TRBJ2-1 and V is TRBV4-3, with 8 bases that match TRBD1. The CDR3 has 14 amino acids. Looked up from germline, CDR1 is LGHNA and CDR2 is YSLEER. V shed 3 bases and J 6 bases; nucleotides not matched to a gene: 4.

The V and J genes are TRBV27 and TRBJ2-2; D is unclear. V was cut by 3 bases and J by 4 bases, with 15 bases left in between. The CDR3 has 16 residues. Germline V gives CDR1 MNHEY, CDR2 SMNVEV (reference sequence). CDR3 coding DNA: TGTGCCAGCAGTTTCCGGCAGGCGAGTGTCACCGGGGAGCTGTTTTTT. Amino acid sequence: CASSFRQASVTGELFF.

The gene calls are TRBV4-1 and TRBJ2-1; 7 bases are shared with TRBD2. Trimming cost V 1 base and J 6 bases; bases outside gene matches: 6. The CDR3 runs 15 residues. The germline gives CDR1 MGHRA, CDR2 YSYEKL. The CDR3 spells CASSQGTSLSNEQFF. CDR3 nucleotide sequence: TGCGCCAGCAGCCAAGGGACTAGTTTGTCCAATGAGCAGTTCTTC.

A word on this clone: An end of the junction differs from the germline gene, which may be a read error. This chain connects TRBV3-1 (or the pseudogene TRBV3-2) to TRBJ1-2; TRBD1 might be the D (5 bases). Germline V lookup: CDR1 LGHDT, CDR2 YNNKEL (reference sequence). This CDR3 comprises 13 residues. CDR3 DNA sequence: TGTGCCAGCAGACAAGAACAGGCGGGAGGCTACACCTTC. This translates into CASRQEQAGGYTF.

The CDR3 DNA follows: TGTGCCAGCACTAAGGGAGGATTAACTAATGAAAAACTGTTTTTT. Translation gives CASTKGGLTNEKLFF. The V call is TRBV28, the J call TRBJ1-4; D is ambiguous. V lost 7 bases and J lost 1, with 13 bases in between. This CDR3 has 15 amino acids. Germline-derived CDR1 and CDR2 are MDHEN and SYDVKM.

The J gene is TRBJ1-2, the V gene TRBV28, with D unclear. CDR3 length: 13 residues. Trimming left V 4 bases short and J 8 bases short, with 14 bases between. Germline loops: CDR1 MDHEN, CDR2 SYDVKM. DNA for the CDR3: TGTGCCAGCAGTTCTCGGGGATCGGAGGGCTACACCTTC. Encoded protein: CASSSRGSEGYTF.

This chain connects TRBV5-1 to TRBJ2-2, with D possibly matching TRBD2 (6 bases). This CDR3 has 14 residues. Germline CDR1 and CDR2: SGHRS and YFSETQ. V lost 4 bases to trimming and J lost 7 bases, with 14 bases between them. CDR3 amino acids: CASSPRGLGGELFF. In DNA form, the CDR3 reads TGCGCCAGCAGCCCGCGGGGTTTGGGCGGGGAGCTGTTTTTT. Full variable domain (rest looked up from reference TRBV5-1 and TRBJ2-2): KAGVTQTPRYLIKTRGQQVTLSCSPISGHRSVSWYQQTPGQGLQFLFEYFSETQRNKGNFPGRFSGRQFSNSRSEMNVSTLELGDSALYLCASSPRGLGGELFFGEGSRLTVL.

This rearrangement joins TRBV19 to TRBJ2-3; D may be TRBD2 (6 bases). The germline V gene has CDR1 LNHDA and CDR2 SQIVND (reference sequence). Trimming removed 6 bases at V and 6 bases at J, with 7 bases between. The CDR3 has 11 amino acids. The CDR3 sequence is CASRAGDTQYF. The CDR3, as DNA: TGTGCCAGTAGGGCGGGGGATACGCAGTATTTT.

The chain combines TRBV9 with TRBJ1-4, with 7 bases matching TRBD1. CDR1 and CDR2 (germline): SGDLS, YYNGEE. CDR3 size: 15 residues. V shed 2 bases, J shed 7 bases, and the junction held 8 bases outside the gene matches. The CDR3 loop reads CASSVTPGGVEKLFF. The CDR3 DNA is TGTGCCAGCAGCGTGACCCCAGGGGGTGTTGAAAAACTGTTTTTT.

The V and J genes are TRBV4-2 and TRBJ2-2, with a tentative D call TRBD2 (5 bases). The V and J ends lost 2 bases and 6 bases respectively, with 10 bases between them. CDR1 is LGHNA and CDR2 is YNFKEQ in the germline V gene. The CDR3 has 14 residues. The CDR3 loop reads CASSQRLLAGELFF. The CDR3 coding sequence is TGTGCCAGCAGCCAAAGACTACTGGCCGGGGAGCTGTTTTTT.

The chain carries TRBV7-6 and TRBJ2-7, with 12 positions matching TRBD2. This CDR3 is built from 16 residues. The junction had 8 bases not matched to a gene; V was cut back by 5 bases and J by 3 bases. Germline CDR1 reads SGHVS; CDR2 reads FNYEAQ. This chain's CDR3 is CASSRDLAGGRYEQYF. DNA for the CDR3: TGTGCCAGCAGCCGGGATCTAGCGGGAGGGCGCTACGAGCAGTACTTC.

V usage is TRBV18 and J usage is TRBJ1-1; 7 bases align to TRBD1. This CDR3 comprises 13 residues. V shed 6 bases, J shed 5 bases, and the junction held 6 bases outside the gene matches. Germline values: CDR1 KGHSH, CDR2 LQKENI. Here the CDR3 DNA reads TGTGCCAGCTCTGCAGGGGGGTGGACTGAAGCTTTCTTT. Its translation: CASSAGGWTEAFF. Complete variable domain (other parts from reference TRBV18 and TRBJ1-1): NAGVMQNPRHLVRRRGQEARLRCSPMKGHSHVYWYRQLPEEGLKFMVYLQKENIIDESGMPKERFSAEFPKEGPSILRIQQVVRGDSAAYFCASSAGGWTEAFFGQGTRLTVV.

This chain links TRBV5-1 with TRBJ2-7; 9 nucleotides agree with TRBD2. CDR3 size: 18 residues. Trimming removed 1 base from V and 3 bases from J; junction bases left unmatched: 14. Germline CDR1 SGHRS, CDR2 YFSETQ. CDR3 in DNA: TGCGCCAGCAGCTTGTTTCCCCCAGCGGGGGGCCAGAACTACGAGCAGTACTTC. Its protein product is CASSLFPPAGGQNYEQYF.

This rearrangement joins TRBV30 to TRBJ1-3, with TRBD1 as a possible D gene (5 bases). The CDR3 has 17 residues. The V gene's germline CDR1 is GTSNPN and CDR2 SVGIG (reference sequence). Trimming removed 1 base from V and 4 bases from J, with 20 bases in between. The CDR3 is CAWSGVGGAVMGNTIYF. In DNA, the CDR3 is TGTGCCTGGAGTGGGGTCGGAGGGGCGGTCATGGGAAACACCATATATTTT. Full variable domain (rest looked up from reference TRBV30 and TRBJ1-3): SQTIHQWPATLVQPVGSPLSLECTVEGTSNPNLYWYRQAAGRGLQLLFYSVGIGQISSEVPQNLSASRPQDRQFILSSKKLLLSDSGFYLCAWSGVGGAVMGNTIYFGEGSWLTVV.

In this sample, this clone turned up once. The chain has TRBV5-1 and TRBJ2-7; D may be TRBD2 (5 bases). The germline CDR1 and CDR2 sequences are SGHRS and YFSETQ. Trimming left V 4 bases short and J 4 bases short, with 15 bases between. The CDR3 runs 14 residues. Here the CDR3 DNA reads TGCGCCAGCAGCGGAGGTCAGTATCCATACGAGCAGTACTTC. Protein product: CASSGGQYPYEQYF.

V is TRBV5-1 and J is TRBJ1-1; D may be TRBD1 (6 bases). Germline V gives CDR1 SGHRS, CDR2 YFSETQ. The CDR3 extends over 15 amino acids. The germline V and J ends were trimmed by 0 bases and 1 base, with 10 bases remaining between them. CDR3 protein: CASSLDVTGNTEAFF. Here the CDR3 DNA reads TGCGCCAGCAGCTTGGACGTGACAGGGAACACTGAAGCTTTCTTT.

The chain is built from TRBV7-9 and TRBJ2-3; unclear D gene. Germline CDR1 is SEHNR and CDR2 is FQNEAQ (reference sequence). Trimming took off 8 bases at V and 3 bases at J, with 6 bases between the two ends. This CDR3 region has 11 residues. The CDR3 DNA is TGTGCCAGCGGCCAGACAGATACGCAGTATTTT. Its protein is CASGQTDTQYF.

The rearrangement links TRBV28 to TRBJ1-3; 8 bases fit TRBD1. Germline V gene data show CDR1 as MDHEN and CDR2 as SYDVKM. This CDR3 contains 14 residues. Trimming removed 2 bases from V and 4 bases from J; junction bases left unmatched: 1. The CDR3 nucleotides are TGTGCCAGCAGTTTACAGGGGGCGGGAAACACCATATATTTT. Residues: CASSLQGAGNTIYF.